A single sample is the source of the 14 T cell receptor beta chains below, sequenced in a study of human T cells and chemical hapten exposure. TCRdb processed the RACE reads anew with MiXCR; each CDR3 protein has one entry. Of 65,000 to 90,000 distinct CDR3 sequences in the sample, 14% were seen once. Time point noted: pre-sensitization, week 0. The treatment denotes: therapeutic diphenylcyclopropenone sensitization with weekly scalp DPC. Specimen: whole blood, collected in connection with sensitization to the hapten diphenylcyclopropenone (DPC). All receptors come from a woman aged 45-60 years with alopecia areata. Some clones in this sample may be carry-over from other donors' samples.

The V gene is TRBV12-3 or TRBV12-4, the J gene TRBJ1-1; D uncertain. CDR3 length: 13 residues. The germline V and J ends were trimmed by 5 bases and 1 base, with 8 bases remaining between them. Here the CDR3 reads CASSTLTNTEAFF. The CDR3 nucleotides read TGTGCCAGCAGTACTCTTACGAACACTGAAGCTTTCTTT.

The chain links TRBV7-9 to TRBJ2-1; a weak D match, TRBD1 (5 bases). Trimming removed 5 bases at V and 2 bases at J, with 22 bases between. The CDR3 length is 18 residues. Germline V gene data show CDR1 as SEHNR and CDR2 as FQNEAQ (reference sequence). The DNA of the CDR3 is TGTGCCAGCAGCCTGAACGGAAGGGGTGGAACACCCTACAATGAGCAGTTCTTC. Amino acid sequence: CASSLNGRGGTPYNEQFF.

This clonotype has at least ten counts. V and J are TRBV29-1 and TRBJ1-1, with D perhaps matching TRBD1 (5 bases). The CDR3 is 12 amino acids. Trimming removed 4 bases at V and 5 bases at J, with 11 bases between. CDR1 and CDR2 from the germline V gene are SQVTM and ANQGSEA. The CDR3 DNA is TGCAGCGTTGTTTTTCCAGGGACTGAAGCTTTCTTT. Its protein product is CSVVFPGTEAFF.

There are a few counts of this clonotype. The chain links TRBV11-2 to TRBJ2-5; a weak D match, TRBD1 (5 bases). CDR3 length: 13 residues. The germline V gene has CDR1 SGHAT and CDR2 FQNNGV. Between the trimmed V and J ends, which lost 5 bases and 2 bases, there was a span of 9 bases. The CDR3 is CASSKGVQETQYF. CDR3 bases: TGTGCCAGCAGCAAAGGGGTACAAGAGACCCAGTACTTC.

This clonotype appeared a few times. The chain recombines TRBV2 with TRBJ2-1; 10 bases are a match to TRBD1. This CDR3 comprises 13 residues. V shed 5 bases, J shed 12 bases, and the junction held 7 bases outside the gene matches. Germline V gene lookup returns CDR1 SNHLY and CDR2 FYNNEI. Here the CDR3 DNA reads TGTGCCAGCAGTTTGGGACAGGGGTTGTTGCAGTTCTTC. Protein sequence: CASSLGQGLLQFF.

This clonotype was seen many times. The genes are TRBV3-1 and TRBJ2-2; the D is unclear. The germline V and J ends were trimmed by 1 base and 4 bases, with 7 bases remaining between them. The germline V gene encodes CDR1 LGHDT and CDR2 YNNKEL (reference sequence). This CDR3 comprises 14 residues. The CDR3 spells CASSQGLGTGELFF. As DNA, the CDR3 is TGTGCCAGCAGCCAAGGACTGGGCACCGGGGAGCTGTTTTTT.

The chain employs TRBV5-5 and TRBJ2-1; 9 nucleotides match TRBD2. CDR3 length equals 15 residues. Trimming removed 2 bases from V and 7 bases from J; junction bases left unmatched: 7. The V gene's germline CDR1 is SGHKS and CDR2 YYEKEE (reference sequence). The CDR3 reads CASSFLAGASNEQFF. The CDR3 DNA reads TGTGCCAGCAGCTTCTTAGCGGGAGCATCTAATGAGCAGTTCTTC.

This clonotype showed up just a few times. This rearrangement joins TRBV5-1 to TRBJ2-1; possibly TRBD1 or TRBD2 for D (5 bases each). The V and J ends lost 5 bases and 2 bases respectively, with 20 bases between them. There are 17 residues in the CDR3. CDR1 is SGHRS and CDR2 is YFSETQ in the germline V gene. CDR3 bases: TGCGCCAGCAGACGCAGTCTTGGGGACGGAGCCTACAATGAGCAGTTCTTC. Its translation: CASRRSLGDGAYNEQFF.

The CDR3 reads CASSSINTDTQYF. In DNA form, the CDR3 reads TGTGCCAGCAGCTCTATCAATACAGATACGCAGTATTTT. This chain links TRBV11-3 with TRBJ2-3; D not certain. This CDR3 comprises 13 residues. CDR1 and CDR2 from the germline V gene are SGHNT and YENEEA. With 4 bases removed from V and 3 bases from J, the gap between germline ends came to 8 bases.

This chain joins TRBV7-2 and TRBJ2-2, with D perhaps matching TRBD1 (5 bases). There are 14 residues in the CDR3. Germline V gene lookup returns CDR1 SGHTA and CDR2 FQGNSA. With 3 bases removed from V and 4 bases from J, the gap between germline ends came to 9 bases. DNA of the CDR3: TGTGCCAGCAGCTTGTTTAGGGGCACCGGGGAGCTGTTTTTT. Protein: CASSLFRGTGELFF.

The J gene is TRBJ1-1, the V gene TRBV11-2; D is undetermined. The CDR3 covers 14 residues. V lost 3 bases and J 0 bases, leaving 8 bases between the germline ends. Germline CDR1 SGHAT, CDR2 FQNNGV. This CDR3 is CASSFWRMNTEAFF. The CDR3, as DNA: TGTGCCAGCAGCTTTTGGAGGATGAACACTGAAGCTTTCTTT.

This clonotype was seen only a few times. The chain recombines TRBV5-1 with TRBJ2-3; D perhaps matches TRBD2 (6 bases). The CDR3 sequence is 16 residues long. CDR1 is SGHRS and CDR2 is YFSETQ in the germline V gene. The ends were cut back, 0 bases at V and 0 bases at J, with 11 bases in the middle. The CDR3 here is CASSLGASASTDTQYF. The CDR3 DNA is TGCGCCAGCAGCTTGGGGGCTAGCGCCAGCACAGATACGCAGTATTTT.

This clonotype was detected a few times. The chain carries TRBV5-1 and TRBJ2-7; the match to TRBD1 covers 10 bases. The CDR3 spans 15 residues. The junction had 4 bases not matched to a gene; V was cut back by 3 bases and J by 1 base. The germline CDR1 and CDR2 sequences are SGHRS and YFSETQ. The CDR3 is CASSWGTGESYEQYF. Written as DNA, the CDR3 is TGCGCCAGCAGCTGGGGGACAGGGGAATCCTACGAGCAGTACTTC. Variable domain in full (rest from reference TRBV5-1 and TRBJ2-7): KAGVTQTPRYLIKTRGQQVTLSCSPISGHRSVSWYQQTPGQGLQFLFEYFSETQRNKGNFPGRFSGRQFSNSRSEMNVSTLELGDSALYLCASSWGTGESYEQYFGPGTRLTVT.

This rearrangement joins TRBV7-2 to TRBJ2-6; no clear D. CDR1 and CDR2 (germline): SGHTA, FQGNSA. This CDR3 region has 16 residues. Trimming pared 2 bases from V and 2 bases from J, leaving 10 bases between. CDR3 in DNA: TGTGCCAGCAGCTTAATGGGGAAAACTGGGGCCAACGTCCTGACTTTC. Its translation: CASSLMGKTGANVLTF.